The clone carrying this T cell receptor (beta chain) came up a few times. This sample was included in a study of cytomegalovirus exposure and HLA in healthy donors. About the research overall: Of around 400 genotyped donors, roughly 81% grouped in the Caucasian-associated ancestry cluster.

Primers included in the PCR were 60 Vbeta and 13 Jbeta primers. Per the authors' pipeline: The authors later counted about 80 million unique TCR beta chains, roughly 10 million of them shared. TCRdb keeps only in-frame clones here, not all; method: immunoSEQ multiplex PCR. Clone size and the V and J calls come from that table; the DNA yielded D and trimming. Of approximately 300,000 clones listed, approximately 85% were seen once; the top ten hold about 2%. This CDR3 is 15 amino acids long. V shed 4 bases and J 3 bases; nucleotides not matched to a gene: 4. CDR1 is MNHEY and CDR2 is SVGAGI in the germline V gene.

Sequencing was performed on PBMCs. V gene TRBV6-5 combines with J gene TRBJ1-1; TRBD1 matches at 11 bases. This clonotype was sampled from a woman aged 40 to 49 in good health and CMV-seropositive. The CDR3 coding sequence is TGTGCCAGCAGTTCTTGGACAGGGGGCGACACTGAAGCTTTCTTT. It codes for CASSSWTGGDTEAFF.